The rows below give T cell receptor beta chains drawn from one sample of a study of blood T cell repertoires in COVID-19. This table comes from immunoSEQ multiplex PCR, and its TCRdb copy is limited to in-frame clones, with some not included. The table includes some 130,000 clones, around nine tenths detected once. The material sequenced was peripheral blood. The source is a woman aged 70-85 years with COVID-19, enrolled during active disease. Both conserved end residues are part of each CDR3. A D gene is named only where the DNA matches it firmly. Only part of the rows carry a size: once, few, many, or a class if the clone is expanded.

abundance	v_gene	d_gene	j_gene	CDR3aa	CDR3nt
few	TRBV14	.	TRBJ1-6	CVAEGRNSPLHF	TGTGTAGCGGAGGGGAGGAATTCACCCCTCCACTTT
.	TRBV9	TRBD2	TRBJ2-5	CASSSLAGVQETQYF	TGTGCCAGCAGCTCTCTAGCGGGGGTTCAAGAGACCCAGTACTTC
.	TRBV9	TRBD1	TRBJ1-2	CASRDRGRIGYTF	TGTGCCAGCCGCGACAGGGGGCGTATTGGCTACACCTTC
once	TRBV5-1	TRBD1	TRBJ1-3	CASSLPGGSSGNTIYF	TGCGCCAGCAGCCTCCCAGGGGGCTCATCTGGAAACACCATATATTTT
.	TRBV2	.	TRBJ1-2	CASSEDRLLRYTF	TGTGCCAGCAGCGAAGACAGGCTGCTACGCTACACCTTC
few	TRBV5-1	TRBD1	TRBJ2-7	CASSSGQGAAYEQYF	TGCGCCAGCAGCTCAGGACAGGGGGCCGCCTACGAGCAGTACTTC
.	TRBV19	.	TRBJ2-5	CASSGGGPLLTQYF	TGTGCCAGTAGTGGCGGGGGCCCCTTACTGACCCAGTACTTC
.	TRBV5-1	TRBD1	TRBJ1-1	CASSSTGVGTEAFF	TGCGCCAGCAGCTCGACAGGGGTGGGCACTGAAGCTTTCTTT
.	TRBV7-9	.	TRBJ1-3	CASSLKTGSGNTIYF	TGTGCCAGCAGCCTAAAGACAGGATCTGGAAACACCATATATTTT
.	TRBV28	TRBD1	TRBJ2-7	CASSLGTAAQEQYF	TGTGCCAGCAGTTTAGGGACAGCAGCACAGGAGCAGTACTTC
.	TRBV19	.	TRBJ1-2	CASSIQGLYGYTF	TGTGCCAGTAGTATACAGGGGCTCTATGGCTACACCTTC
.	TRBV5-1	.	TRBJ1-4	CASRPNDRMGKEKLFF	TGCGCCAGCCGCCCTAACGACAGGATGGGGAAGGAAAAACTGTTTTTT
.	TRBV7-9	.	TRBJ1-1	CASSPLTFTAFF	TGTGCCAGCAGCCCCCTTACTTTCACAGCTTTCTTT
.	TRBV2	.	TRBJ2-5	CASSVSPGAQRAVETQYF	TGTGCCAGCAGTGTATCTCCAGGAGCCCAGAGGGCGGTGGAGACCCAGTACTTC
.	TRBV15	.	TRBJ1-5	CATSRRRGKDQPQHF	TGTGCCACCAGCAGACGGCGGGGGAAAGATCAGCCCCAGCATTTT
once	TRBV18	TRBD1	TRBJ1-1	CASSPDRGGTEAFF	TGTGCCAGCTCACCGGACAGGGGTGGGACTGAAGCTTTCTTT
.	TRBV5-1	.	TRBJ2-5	CASKRAGVGLETQYF	TGCGCCAGCAAACGTGCAGGGGTGGGTCTAGAGACCCAGTACTTC
.	TRBV30	.	TRBJ1-2	CAWSVAFGGAGYTF	TGTGCCTGGAGTGTAGCGTTCGGGGGAGCTGGCTACACCTTC
.	TRBV6-4	TRBD1	TRBJ2-5	CASRGTRDRYQETQYF	TGTGCCAGCAGAGGAACCCGGGACAGGTACCAAGAGACCCAGTACTTC
.	TRBV12-3/TRBV12-4	.	TRBJ2-1	CASSSTGSNEQFF	TGTGCCAGCAGTTCGACCGGGAGCAATGAGCAGTTCTTC
few	TRBV3-1/TRBV3-2	.	TRBJ1-3	CASSQRQGTGNTIYF	TGTGCCAGCAGCCAGCGGCAGGGTACTGGAAACACCATATATTTT
.	TRBV5-5	TRBD1	TRBJ1-1	CASSFSDRAYIDTEAFF	TGTGCCAGCAGCTTCTCTGACAGGGCTTATATTGATACTGAAGCTTTCTTT
.	TRBV7-9	TRBD1	TRBJ1-6	CASSLTGVRGDSPLHF	TGTGCCAGCAGCTTAACAGGGGTGAGAGGGGATTCACCCCTCCACTTT
.	TRBV2	.	TRBJ1-3	CASREQGAPGNTIYF	TGTGCCAGCAGGGAACAGGGCGCCCCTGGAAACACCATATATTTT
once	TRBV7-9	TRBD1	TRBJ1-2	CASSHGTGIYSGYTF	TGTGCCAGCAGCCACGGGACAGGGATCTATTCGGGCTACACCTTC
.	TRBV12-3/TRBV12-4	TRBD1	TRBJ1-4	CASSLRDREKLFF	TGTGCCAGCAGTTTAAGGGACAGGGAAAAACTGTTTTTT
.	TRBV4-1	.	TRBJ2-5	CASSQDGVSSETQYF	TGCGCCAGCAGCCAAGATGGTGTCAGTTCGGAGACCCAGTACTTC
.	TRBV3-1/TRBV3-2	.	TRBJ1-1	CASSQVGNTEAFF	TGTGCCAGCAGCCAAGTCGGGAACACTGAAGCTTTCTTT
.	TRBV3-1/TRBV3-2	.	TRBJ1-1	CASSQGTVNTEAFF	TGTGCCAGCAGCCAAGGGACAGTGAACACTGAAGCTTTCTTT
few	TRBV4-1	.	TRBJ2-3	CASSQVWTDPDTQYF	TGCGCCAGCAGCCAAGTTTGGACTGACCCAGATACGCAGTATTTT
.	TRBV6-4	TRBD2	TRBJ2-1	CASSDSSAGRGNEQFF	TGTGCCAGCAGTGACTCTTCCGCGGGGCGGGGGAATGAGCAGTTCTTC
.	TRBV7-8	.	TRBJ1-4	CASSLPGDSGKLFF	TGTGCCAGCAGCTTACCGGGAGACTCGGGGAAACTGTTTTTT
.	TRBV15	TRBD1	TRBJ2-7	CATSRDRAQQYF	TGTGCCACCAGCAGGGACAGGGCGCAGCAGTACTTC
once	TRBV4-1	.	TRBJ1-5	CASSQVGGNSNQPQHF	TGCGCCAGCAGCCAAGTGGGGGGGAATAGCAATCAGCCCCAGCATTTT
.	TRBV5-1	.	TRBJ1-1	CASSSTVNTEAFF	TGCGCCAGCAGCTCCACAGTTAACACTGAAGCTTTCTTT
.	TRBV2	TRBD1	TRBJ1-4	CASRETGFNEKLFF	TGTGCCAGCAGGGAGACAGGGTTTAATGAAAAACTGTTTTTT
.	TRBV28	TRBD2	TRBJ2-1	CASSSLYRRLAGGNNEQFF	TGTGCCAGCAGTTCTCTATACCGTCGACTAGCGGGGGGTAACAATGAGCAGTTCTTC
.	TRBV9	TRBD2	TRBJ2-3	CASSTPGLGAADTQYF	TGTGCCAGCAGCACACCGGGACTAGGTGCGGCAGATACGCAGTATTTT
.	TRBV9	.	TRBJ1-1	CASSPRGGGNGEAFF	TGTGCCAGCAGCCCCCGAGGAGGAGGGAATGGTGAAGCTTTCTTT
.	TRBV10-3	.	TRBJ2-4	CAISGTGAKNIQYF	TGTGCCATCAGTGGCACGGGAGCCAAAAACATTCAGTACTTC
.	TRBV11-2	.	TRBJ1-6	CASSPPRTFSSYNSPLHF	TGTGCCAGCAGCCCCCCCCGGACTTTCTCCTCCTATAATTCACCCCTCCACTTT
.	TRBV15	TRBD1	TRBJ2-7	CATSRGTGESYEQYF	TGTGCCACCAGCAGGGGAACAGGGGAGTCCTACGAGCAGTACTTC
.	TRBV5-4	.	TRBJ1-5	CASSFNDQPQHF	TGTGCCAGCAGCTTTAATGATCAGCCCCAGCATTTT
few	TRBV3-1/TRBV3-2	.	TRBJ1-6	CASSQERARGSPLHF	TGTGCCAGCAGCCAAGAAAGGGCACGGGGTTCACCCCTCCACTTT
.	TRBV5-5	TRBD1	TRBJ2-7	CASSLGTGVYEQYF	TGTGCCAGCAGCTTGGGGACAGGGGTCTACGAGCAGTACTTC
.	TRBV6-6	.	TRBJ2-1	CASSYGSGNEQFF	TGTGCCAGCAGTTATGGATCAGGGAATGAGCAGTTCTTC
.	TRBV19	.	TRBJ1-5	CASSIRGGMDQPQHF	TGTGCCAGTAGTATACGAGGGGGTATGGATCAGCCCCAGCATTTT
.	TRBV6-5	TRBD1	TRBJ1-2	CASRPGTAGYGYTF	TGTGCCAGCAGGCCCGGGACAGCTGGCTATGGCTACACCTTC
.	TRBV4-2	TRBD2	TRBJ2-5	CASSQELAVFQETQYF	TGTGCCAGCAGCCAAGAACTAGCGGTATTCCAAGAGACCCAGTACTTC
.	TRBV25-1	.	TRBJ2-5	CASSEYRSPETQYF	TGTGCCAGCAGTGAATATCGGTCACCAGAGACCCAGTACTTC
.	TRBV7-8	.	TRBJ2-5	CASSLGSRTAQETQYF	TGTGCCAGCAGCTTAGGGAGCAGGACAGCCCAAGAGACCCAGTACTTC
.	TRBV18	TRBD1	TRBJ1-1	CASSPPRTGSNTEAFF	TGTGCCAGCTCACCACCCAGGACAGGATCGAACACTGAAGCTTTCTTT
.	TRBV2	TRBD1	TRBJ2-3	CASSETGGGTQYF	TGTGCCAGCAGTGAAACAGGGGGAGGCACGCAGTATTTT
few	TRBV9	TRBD1	TRBJ1-4	CASSVRTGVGEKLFF	TGTGCCAGCAGCGTGAGGACAGGGGTGGGGGAAAAACTGTTTTTT
.	TRBV7-6	TRBD1	TRBJ1-3	CASSSQNRGIGNTIYF	TGTGCCAGCAGCTCGCAAAACAGGGGAATTGGAAACACCATATATTTT